These T cell receptor beta chains were read from a single sample in a study of identical twins. TCRdb re-called the 5' RACE reads through MiXCR, storing one row per CDR3 protein. The data hold around 680,000 distinct CDR3 sequences, with 8.6% observed a single time. The sample also formed part of further work on yellow fever vaccine responses in identical twins.

The sample taken for sequencing was PBMCs. These receptors originate from a woman under 30 in good health. Each CDR3 is given with its conserved first and last residue. A D gene is named only where the DNA matches it firmly. For some rows the clone size is stated as once, few or many, or as a class when expanded; others skip it.

>.|TRBV14|.|TRBJ2-5
TGTGCCAGCAGCCCCTGGACGGGAGCTAGTATAGAGACCCAGTACTTC
CASSPWTGASIETQYF
>TRBD1|TRBV28|.|TRBJ2-7
TGTGCCAGCAGTTTTGACAGGGTCCCCTACGAGCAGTACTTC
CASSFDRVPYEQYF
>TRBD1|TRBV19|.|TRBJ2-7
TGTGCCAGTCTGGGACAGGGGGGCTACGAGCAGTACTTC
CASLGQGGYEQYF
>.|TRBV4-3|.|TRBJ2-1
TGCGCCAGCAGCCTGACCCTTTCCCATGAGCAGTTCTTC
CASSLTLSHEQFF
>TRBD1|TRBV20-1|few|TRBJ2-2
TGCAGTGCTAGAGATCGTAGCGGACAGGGGAATTCCGGGGAGCTGTTTTTT
CSARDRSGQGNSGELFF
>.|TRBV20-1|.|TRBJ2-7
TGCAGTGCTAGACCTTTGGTTTACGAGCAGTACTTC
CSARPLVYEQYF
>TRBD2|TRBV20-1|.|TRBJ2-1
TGCAGTGCTAGTGTGCGGGGGGCCTCCAACTACAATGAGCAGTTCTTC
CSASVRGASNYNEQFF
>TRBD1|TRBV15|many|TRBJ1-1
TGTGCCACCAGCAGAGATCGGACAGGGGAATCTAGGTCTGAAGCTTTCTTT
CATSRDRTGESRSEAFF
>TRBD1|TRBV9|.|TRBJ1-2
TGTGCCAGCAGCCCTCACCCGGACAGGGGGCTTGGCTACACCTTC
CASSPHPDRGLGYTF
>TRBD2|TRBV11-2|.|TRBJ2-7
TGTGCCAGCAGCCCCGGGACTAGCGGGCCTTACTACGAGCAGTACTTC
CASSPGTSGPYYEQYF
>TRBD2|TRBV20-1|few|TRBJ2-7
TGCAGCCCCGTGGGGGGGTTGGGTGAGCAGTACTTC
CSPVGGLGEQYF
>.|TRBV28|few|TRBJ2-1
TGTGCCAGCAGCCCACTCCCCCAAACGAGTGAGCAGTTCTTC
CASSPLPQTSEQFF
>TRBD1|TRBV15|many|TRBJ2-1
TGTGCCACCAGCAAGGGACAGGGCAACAATGAGCAGTTCTTC
CATSKGQGNNEQFF
>.|TRBV14|many|TRBJ2-1
TGTGCCAGCAGCCATGGACCGGGACAACCGTTTTACAATGAGCAGTTCTTC
CASSHGPGQPFYNEQFF
>.|TRBV6-2/TRBV6-3|few|TRBJ2-5
TGTGCCAGCAGCCACGATTCGGCCCTCCGGGAGACCCAGTACTTC
CASSHDSALRETQYF
>.|TRBV12-3/TRBV12-4|few|TRBJ2-7
TGTGCCAGCAGCTTGTGGGGGCCCAGCTCCTACGAGCAGTACTTC
CASSLWGPSSYEQYF
>.|TRBV25-1|many|TRBJ2-1
TGTGCCAGCAGTGACCCAGCTGGAGGGTGGGGGCAGTTCTTC
CASSDPAGGWGQFF
>.|TRBV2|few|TRBJ2-6
TGTGCCAGCAGTGACAGGTTATCTGGGGCCAACGTCCTGACTTTC
CASSDRLSGANVLTF
>.|TRBV24-1|few|TRBJ2-3
TGTGCCACCAGTGAGGGGCCAGATACGCAGTATTTT
CATSEGPDTQYF
>.|TRBV20-1|many|TRBJ2-3
TGCAGTGCTTCGGGAGATACGCAGTATTTT
CSASGDTQYF
>.|TRBV11-2|once|TRBJ2-7
TGTGCCAGCGAATTAATTGGAGAGCAGTACTTC
CASELIGEQYF
>TRBD2|TRBV7-6|.|TRBJ2-7
TGTGCCAGCAGCTTCCTAGCGGGAGGAGAAGCCTACGAGCAGTACTTC
CASSFLAGGEAYEQYF
>.|TRBV24-1|.|TRBJ2-7
TGTGCCACCAGTGGTCCCCTTTCAGGCTCCGAGCAGTACTTC
CATSGPLSGSEQYF
>TRBD1|TRBV6-1|many|TRBJ1-2
TGTGCCAGCAGTGGCCAGGGGGGAGGGATCCTCTATGGCTACACCTTC
CASSGQGGGILYGYTF
>.|TRBV12-3/TRBV12-4|.|TRBJ2-7
TGTGCCAGCAGTTTTGGTCCGCCCTACGAGCAGTACTTC
CASSFGPPYEQYF
>.|TRBV12-3/TRBV12-4|many|TRBJ2-1
TGTGCCAGCGGAGGCAATGAGCAGTTCTTC
CASGGNEQFF
>.|TRBV12-3/TRBV12-4|.|TRBJ1-1
TGTGCCAGCAGTGAGGGGACCGACCTGGCTGAAGCTTTCTTT
CASSEGTDLAEAFF
>.|TRBV7-9|.|TRBJ2-1
TGTGCCAGCGAGGAGAGGGATGAGCAGTTCTTC
CASEERDEQFF
>.|TRBV20-1|many|TRBJ1-6
TGCAGTGCTAAGACGCCGGGCCGCCTAACACCCCTCCACTTT
CSAKTPGRLTPLHF
>TRBD2|TRBV20-1|many|TRBJ2-5
TGCAGTGCTTCCCCCATGGGAGGGCGCCAAGAGACCCAGTACTTC
CSASPMGGRQETQYF
>.|TRBV12-3/TRBV12-4|.|TRBJ1-2
TGTGCCAGCACTTCGGCGGACAACTGGTATGGCTACACCTTC
CASTSADNWYGYTF